The rows below give T cell receptor beta chains drawn from one sample of a study of T cell changes during pregnancy in multiple sclerosis. Assay: immunoSEQ multiplex PCR; the TCRdb copy retains only in-frame clones and omits some. Among approximately 43,000 clones listed, less than 95% were seen once. Sequencing was performed on CD8+ T cells from peripheral blood mononuclear cells, taken in the first trimester of pregnancy. These receptors all stem from a female donor with multiple sclerosis, enrolled in a pregnancy study. CDR3s include the opening cysteine and the closing phenylalanine or tryptophan. D genes are given only for firm matches. Clone size is shown for a subset of rows, as once, few, many or a class of expanded clone.

-	TRBV28	TRBJ1-5	TRBD1	CATLKHRGLQYGNQPQHF	TGTGCCACCCTTAAACACAGGGGGCTACAGTACGGCAATCAGCCCCAGCATTTT
-	TRBV4-3	TRBJ2-2	TRBD1	CASSPGQGNTDTGELFF	TGCGCCAGCAGCCCTGGACAGGGTAACACCGACACCGGGGAGCTGTTTTTT
-	TRBV5-6	TRBJ2-1	-	CASSLEQSSYNEQFF	TGTGCCAGCAGCTTGGAACAGAGCTCCTACAATGAGCAGTTCTTC
-	TRBV29-1	TRBJ1-2	-	CSVEEKGQGYGYTF	TGCAGCGTTGAAGAAAAGGGACAAGGATATGGCTACACCTTC
-	TRBV13	TRBJ2-5	TRBD2	CASSRERGSQETQYF	TGTGCCAGCAGCCGAGAGCGGGGTTCACAAGAGACCCAGTACTTC
-	TRBV6-1	TRBJ1-2	-	CASSEADRTSYGYTF	TGTGCCAGCAGTGAAGCGGATCGGACTTCCTATGGCTACACCTTC
-	TRBV27	TRBJ2-7	-	CASTRVGGVDEQYF	TGTGCCAGCACCCGAGTGGGGGGTGTCGACGAGCAGTACTTC
-	TRBV27	TRBJ1-2	TRBD1	CASSLTGGNYGYTF	TGTGCCAGCAGCCTGACAGGGGGGAACTATGGCTACACCTTC
-	TRBV19	TRBJ1-2	-	CASSAGGRGGDYGYTF	TGTGCCAGTAGTGCGGGAGGTAGGGGCGGCGACTATGGCTACACCTTC
-	TRBV7-7	TRBJ1-2	TRBD1	CASSLGAGGIYGYTF	TGTGCCAGCAGCTTAGGGGCAGGGGGCATCTATGGCTACACCTTC
once	TRBV5-4	TRBJ2-5	TRBD2	CASSSPGLAHQETQYF	TGTGCCAGCAGCTCGCCGGGACTAGCTCACCAAGAGACCCAGTACTTC
-	TRBV27	TRBJ2-1	TRBD1	CASSSGTGNPYNEQFF	TGTGCCAGCAGCTCCGGGACAGGGAACCCCTACAATGAGCAGTTCTTC
once	TRBV7-6	TRBJ1-1	TRBD1	CASSPRTGDSMNTEAFF	TGTGCCAGCAGCCCTCGGACAGGGGATAGTATGAACACTGAAGCTTTCTTT
-	TRBV5-6	TRBJ2-7	-	CASRAGGYEQYF	TGTGCCAGCAGGGCCGGCGGGTACGAGCAGTACTTC
-	TRBV30	TRBJ2-5	-	CAWSPSRTAYQETQYF	TGTGCCTGGAGTCCTTCCAGGACAGCCTACCAAGAGACCCAGTACTTC
-	TRBV6-5	TRBJ2-1	-	CASSYQGRSYNEQFF	TGTGCCAGCAGTTACCAGGGAAGGTCCTACAATGAGCAGTTCTTC
-	TRBV9	TRBJ2-3	-	CASSAEGGEKTDTQYF	TGTGCCAGCAGCGCGGAAGGGGGAGAGAAAACAGATACGCAGTATTTT
-	TRBV7-6	TRBJ1-3	TRBD1	CASSSTTDRGGNTIYF	TGTGCCAGCAGCTCCACTACCGACAGGGGTGGAAACACCATATATTTT